A selection of T cell receptor beta chains follows, all from one sample in a study of cytotoxic CD8 clonotypes in ibrutinib-treated CLL. Sequencing was performed with immunoSEQ multiplex PCR; in TCRdb, only in-frame clones are kept and a portion is missing. The sample holds about 200,000 clones, 72% seen once. This sample comprised PBMCs, obtained after 24 months of ibrutinib treatment. All receptors come from a human donor with chronic lymphocytic leukemia. The CDR3 runs from the conserved cysteine through the conserved F or W. Each record gives: J gene, V gene, clone size, D gene, CDR3 DNA, CDR3 protein. D genes are given only for firm matches. Clone sizes are given selectively: once, few, many, or a class where the clone is expanded.

TRBJ1-2	TRBV9	.	.	TGTGCCAGCAGCCCGGGACTAGGAGGGTATGGCTACACCTTC	CASSPGLGGYGYTF
TRBJ2-1	TRBV25-1	.	TRBD2	TGTGCCAGCAGTGCTCTCCTACTAGCGGGAGTATCAGATGAGCAGTTCTTC	CASSALLLAGVSDEQFF
TRBJ1-2	TRBV27	few	.	TGTGCCAGCAGCCTGGGGGAACCCGGATACTATGGCTACACCTTC	CASSLGEPGYYGYTF
TRBJ1-1	TRBV6-6	once	.	TGTGCCAGCAGTGTCCCGGGTAACACTGAAGCTTTCTTT	CASSVPGNTEAFF
TRBJ2-3	TRBV7-2	few	.	TGTGCCAGCAGCAGATACCCATGGTCCCATAGCGCAGATACGCAGTATTTT	CASSRYPWSHSADTQYF
TRBJ1-2	TRBV10-3	.	TRBD1	TGTGCCATCAGTGATCGACAGGGAGGTTATGGCTACACCTTC	CAISDRQGGYGYTF
TRBJ1-5	TRBV2	.	.	TGTGCCAGCAGTCTCTGGGGTAGTGGTAGCAATCAGCCCCAGCATTTT	CASSLWGSGSNQPQHF
TRBJ2-1	TRBV4-3	.	.	TGCGCCAGCAGCCAAGATATCTCCTACAATGAGCAGTTCTTC	CASSQDISYNEQFF
TRBJ1-2	TRBV18	.	.	TGTGCCAGCTCACCCGACAACTATGGCTACACCTTC	CASSPDNYGYTF
TRBJ2-7	TRBV4-1	.	TRBD2	TGCGCCAGCAGCCAAAGGGGACTAGCGGGATATCACGACGAGCAGTACTTC	CASSQRGLAGYHDEQYF
TRBJ2-4	TRBV18	.	.	TGTGCCAGCTCGCCAAGCTCCGACAATACCAAAAACATTCAGTACTTC	CASSPSSDNTKNIQYF
TRBJ2-1	TRBV6-5	.	TRBD1	TGTGCCACCCACACGGGGACAGGGGGCTTCAATGAGCAGTTCTTC	CATHTGTGGFNEQFF
TRBJ2-1	TRBV28	.	TRBD1	TGTGCCAGCAGTTTCCTGGGACAGGGGATGTATGAGCAGTTCTTC	CASSFLGQGMYEQFF
TRBJ1-2	TRBV4-1	.	.	TGCGCCAGCAGCCAAGATGGTGACGGCAGCTTTGGCTACACCTTC	CASSQDGDGSFGYTF
TRBJ2-1	TRBV27	.	TRBD2	TGTGCCAGCAACGGACTAGCGGGAGTTTACAATGAGCAGTTCTTC	CASNGLAGVYNEQFF
TRBJ2-1	TRBV9	.	TRBD1	TGTGCCAGCAGCGGGACCACAGGGGGCTCTGTCCTATTCTTC	CASSGTTGGSVLFF
TRBJ1-2	TRBV2	.	.	TGTGCCAGTAGGGAGCAGGATGGCTACACCTTC	CASREQDGYTF
TRBJ2-1	TRBV9	.	TRBD2	TGTGCCAGCAGCTTAGCGGGGATAACCTACAATGAGCAGTTCTTC	CASSLAGITYNEQFF
TRBJ1-4	TRBV27	.	.	TGTGCCAGCAGTCCCATCCCCGGGTTGGATGAAAAACTGTTTTTT	CASSPIPGLDEKLFF
TRBJ2-1	TRBV27	once	.	TGTGCCAGCAGTCGTATTATCGGGGGCCGACCCTACAATGAGCAGTTCTTC	CASSRIIGGRPYNEQFF
TRBJ2-5	TRBV5-1	few	TRBD2	TGCGCCAGCAGCTTATCCGGGACTAGGTACCAAGAGACCCAGTACTTC	CASSLSGTRYQETQYF
TRBJ2-1	TRBV27	once	TRBD2	TGTGCCAGCAGAGTACTAGCGGTTCCCTACAATGAGCAGTTCTTC	CASRVLAVPYNEQFF
TRBJ2-4	TRBV6-1	.	.	TGTGCCAGCAGGGTTATAGCGGTAGCCAAAAACATTCAGTACTTC	CASRVIAVAKNIQYF
TRBJ1-5	TRBV6-6	.	.	TGTGCCAGCAGTTACTCTACCATCGGGCCCCAGCATTTT	CASSYSTIGPQHF
TRBJ2-7	TRBV27	once	TRBD2	TGTGCCAGCAGTTTTTCGACTAGCGGATACGAGCAGTACTTC	CASSFSTSGYEQYF
TRBJ2-1	TRBV4-3	.	TRBD2	TGCGCCAGCAGCCTGACTAGCGGAAGATACAATGAGCAGTTCTTC	CASSLTSGRYNEQFF
TRBJ2-5	TRBV5-6	once	.	TGTGCCAGCAGCTTGGTGGCTGGAGGTCGGGAGACCCAGTACTTC	CASSLVAGGRETQYF
TRBJ1-1	TRBV9	.	.	TGTGCCAGCAGCGTAGGGGCCAGAGGGTATACTGAAGCTTTCTTT	CASSVGARGYTEAFF
TRBJ1-5	TRBV29-1	.	TRBD1	TGCAGCGTAGCGACAGGGGCCCGTAGCAATCAGCCCCAGCATTTT	CSVATGARSNQPQHF
TRBJ1-3	TRBV30	.	.	TGCGCTGCTACCCACATCGCCTCTGGAAACACCATATATTTT	CAATHIASGNTIYF
TRBJ2-3	TRBV4-2	.	.	TGTGCCAGCAGTCACCAAGGGGTACGGGGGGCTGGAGATACGCAGTATTTT	CASSHQGVRGAGDTQYF
TRBJ2-3	TRBV2	.	TRBD2	TGTGCCAGCAAGGGACTAGCGGTTTCCACAGATACGCAGTATTTT	CASKGLAVSTDTQYF
TRBJ2-3	TRBV7-2	.	.	TGTGCCAGCAGCTTGGGCCAGCGTGATACGCAGTATTTT	CASSLGQRDTQYF
TRBJ2-7	TRBV5-3	.	.	TGTGCCAGAAGCTTACCGGGACATAGCCGGGCGGGGGAGCAGTACTTC	CARSLPGHSRAGEQYF
TRBJ2-1	TRBV7-2	.	.	TGTGCCAGCAGCTTTGCCGGGGCTCCCTACAATGAGCAGTTCTTC	CASSFAGAPYNEQFF
TRBJ2-1	TRBV18	.	TRBD2	TGTGCCAGCTCACCACTCCATTTACAAGGAGCGGGAGCATCGTTCTTC	CASSPLHLQGAGASFF
TRBJ1-2	TRBV6-5	few	TRBD1	TGTGCCAGCACCGAATACACAGGGGACTATGGCTACACCTTC	CASTEYTGDYGYTF
TRBJ2-2	TRBV9	.	TRBD2	TGTGCCAGCACCAACTCTCCCAGGGCTAGCGGGGCGACCGGGGAGCTGTTTTTT	CASTNSPRASGATGELFF
TRBJ2-2	TRBV7-2	.	.	TGTGCCAGCAGCTTGCACGGGCCCGGGGAGCTGTTTTTT	CASSLHGPGELFF
TRBJ1-4	TRBV18	few	.	TGTGCCAGCTCACCCCGCGGGGTAAGCGAAAAACTGTTTTTT	CASSPRGVSEKLFF